These 31 T cell receptor beta chains were all obtained from the same sample, sequenced in a study of cytomegalovirus exposure and HLA in healthy donors. Primers: 60 Vbeta forward and 13 Jbeta reverse. Only in-frame clones appear in the TCRdb table, and some are missing; sequencing was by immunoSEQ multiplex PCR. The table records about 200,000 clones, 85% of them present only once. The source material was PBMCs. The receptors come from a woman aged 45-59 years in good health and CMV-seronegative.

The chain employs TRBV18 and TRBJ1-4; D call uncertain. The CDR3 has 14 amino acids. V lost 5 bases, J lost 0 bases, and 7 bases lay in between. Germline CDR1 is KGHSH and CDR2 is LQKENI. CDR3 residues: CASSMSSTNEKLFF. The CDR3 bases are TGTGCCAGCTCAATGTCCTCAACTAATGAAAAACTGTTTTTT.

The rearrangement links TRBV28 to TRBJ1-1; D is perhaps TRBD1 (5 bases). V dropped 5 bases and J dropped 8 bases, with 6 bases sitting between them. This CDR3 is 10 amino acids long. CDR1 and CDR2 (germline): MDHEN, SYDVKM. The CDR3 spells CASSHREAFF. CDR3 nucleotides: TGTGCCAGCAGTCACAGGGAAGCTTTCTTT.

With regard to this clone: One end of the junction fails to match germline, which may point to a read error. This chain connects TRBV7-3 to TRBJ2-7; 14 bases line up with TRBD2. The CDR3 sequence is 16 residues long. The germline V gene encodes CDR1 SGHTA and CDR2 FQGTGA. The CDR3 reads CASSPGTSGSLYGQYF. The CDR3 DNA is TGTGCCAGCAGCCCCGGGACTAGCGGGAGTCTTTACGGGCAGTACTTC.

The rearrangement uses TRBV10-3 and TRBJ2-7; tentative D call: TRBD1 (5 bases). This CDR3 has 15 amino acids. Between the trimmed V and J ends, which lost 2 bases and 3 bases, there was a span of 14 bases. Germline V gene data show CDR1 as ENHRY and CDR2 as SYGVKD. In nucleotides, the CDR3 is TGTGCCATCAGTGAGGGGCAGGGAAGTATCTACGAGCAGTACTTC. Protein sequence: CAISEGQGSIYEQYF.

J is TRBJ2-5 and V is TRBV19; no definite D call. The V gene's germline CDR1 is LNHDA and CDR2 SQIVND (reference sequence). CDR3 length: 13 residues. Trimming pared 4 bases from V and 5 bases from J, leaving 11 bases between. CDR3 protein: CASSTKSRETQYF. The CDR3 bases are TGTGCCAGTAGTACCAAATCCCGGGAGACCCAGTACTTC.

The DNA for the CDR3 is TGTGCCAGCAGACCGGACAGGGGTAATAATTCACCCCTCCACTTT. Translating it yields CASRPDRGNNSPLHF. This chain links TRBV6-1 with TRBJ1-6; TRBD1 matches 9 bases. Trimming removed 6 bases from V and 5 bases from J; junction bases left unmatched: 5. CDR3 length equals 15 residues. Germline V gene lookup returns CDR1 MNHNS and CDR2 SASEGT.

The chain recombines TRBV13 with TRBJ1-1, with 9 bases identical to TRBD1. CDR3 length: 16 amino acids. V shed 3 bases, J shed 1 base, and the junction held 6 bases outside the gene matches. From germline, CDR1 is PRHDT and CDR2 FYEKMQ (reference sequence). The CDR3 loop is CASSFLPGQGNTEAFF. The CDR3 DNA is TGTGCCAGCAGCTTCCTTCCGGGACAGGGGAACACTGAAGCTTTCTTT.

The rearrangement uses TRBV19 and TRBJ2-3; no definite D call. In germline, CDR1 is LNHDA, CDR2 SQIVND (reference sequence). V was clipped by 1 base and J by 4 bases, with 6 bases between them. The CDR3 has 13 amino acids. CDR3: CASSIGSADTQYF. CDR3 coding DNA: TGTGCCAGTAGTATAGGGAGTGCAGATACGCAGTATTTT. The entire variable domain, with the rest obtained from reference TRBV19 and TRBJ2-3, is as follows: DGGITQSPKYLFRKEGQNVTLSCEQNLNHDAMYWYRQDPGQGLRLIYYSQIVNDFQKGDIAEGYSVSREKKESFPLTVTSAQKNPTAFYLCASSIGSADTQYFGPGTRLTVL.

The chain couples TRBV6-6 to TRBJ2-5; 13 nucleotides agree with TRBD2. V gave up 5 bases and J gave up 8 bases; unmatched junction bases: 2. Germline V gene lookup returns CDR1 MNHNY and CDR2 SVGAGI (reference sequence). The CDR3 extends over 13 amino acids. The CDR3 reads CASSMGLAGTQYF. In DNA form, the CDR3 reads TGTGCCAGCAGTATGGGACTAGCGGGAACCCAGTACTTC.

The chain uses TRBV6-1 and TRBJ2-5, with 13 positions matching TRBD2. The trim removed 6 bases at V and 3 bases at J, leaving 4 bases unmatched. Germline V gene sequence: CDR1 MNHNS, CDR2 SASEGT. The CDR3 totals 15 residues. CDR3 sequence: CASRKLAGGEETQYF. The CDR3 DNA reads as TGTGCCAGCAGGAAACTAGCGGGAGGGGAAGAGACCCAGTACTTC.

This clone was picked up a small number of times. The CDR3 is CASSADRINEKLFF. The CDR3 nucleotides read TGTGCCAGCAGTGCAGACAGGATTAATGAAAAACTGTTTTTT. V and J are TRBV27 and TRBJ1-4, with D possibly being TRBD1 (6 bases). The CDR3 has 14 residues. Germline V CDR1 and CDR2: MNHEY, SMNVEV (reference sequence). Trimming pared 5 bases from V and 4 bases from J, leaving 11 bases between.

The chain is built from TRBV10-3 and TRBJ2-1, with D possibly being TRBD2 (5 bases). The V and J ends lost 4 bases and 4 bases respectively, with 11 bases between them. The CDR3 has 14 residues. CDR1 is ENHRY, CDR2 SYGVKD, per germline. The CDR3 bases are TGTGCCATCAGTGGATATGGCGGGTACAATGAGCAGTTCTTC. This translates into CAISGYGGYNEQFF.

The chain has TRBV2 and TRBJ2-5; possibly TRBD2 for D (6 bases). CDR3 length: 15 residues. V lost 10 bases and J lost 4, with 22 bases in between. CDR1 is SNHLY, CDR2 FYNNEI, per germline. The CDR3 protein is CATAGGALLGETQYF. For the CDR3, the DNA is TGTGCCACCGCCGGGGGAGCCCTCTTAGGAGAGACCCAGTACTTC.

The chain carries TRBV5-6 and TRBJ1-2; 8 bases fit TRBD1. The CDR3 consists of 15 residues. Germline V gene sequence: CDR1 SGHDT, CDR2 YYEEEE. V lost 4 bases, J lost 4 bases, and 9 bases stayed unmatched. The CDR3 region is CASSLLTGGGYGYTF. The CDR3 DNA reads as TGTGCCAGCAGCCTACTTACAGGGGGGGGCTATGGCTACACCTTC.

The chain carries TRBV18 and TRBJ2-3; 10 positions match TRBD2. This CDR3 spans 17 amino acids. With V trimmed by 2 bases and J by 0 bases, 5 bases remained unmatched. The V gene's germline CDR1 is KGHSH and CDR2 LQKENI. The CDR3 spells CASSPRRTSGSTDTQYF. The CDR3 coding sequence is TGTGCCAGCTCACCAAGGCGGACTAGCGGCAGCACAGATACGCAGTATTTT.

Concerning this clone itself: This same CDR3 is encoded by further DNA sequences in the sample. The rearrangement links TRBV5-1 to TRBJ2-3; 7 bases align to TRBD2. The V gene end was trimmed by 0 bases and the J gene end by 4 bases; junction bases not matched to a gene: 2. Germline CDR1 is SGHRS and CDR2 is YFSETQ. This CDR3 comprises 14 residues. Here the CDR3 DNA reads TGCGCCAGCAGCTTGGTGGCGGGAGCAGATACGCAGTATTTT. This translates into CASSLVAGADTQYF.

This chain joins TRBV5-1 and TRBJ2-5; D is undetermined. The germline CDR1 and CDR2 sequences are SGHRS and YFSETQ. Trimming left V 3 bases short and J 5 bases short, with 11 bases between. CDR3 length equals 13 residues. The CDR3 bases are TGCGCCAGCAGCTCTGAGCATCGGGAGACCCAGTACTTC. Its protein is CASSSEHRETQYF.

This clone appeared once. The chain uses TRBV28 and TRBJ2-7; 7 bases fit TRBD1. The CDR3 is 16 residues long. In germline, CDR1 is MDHEN, CDR2 SYDVKM. Trimming at V came to 3 bases and at J to 3 bases, leaving 11 bases not matched to a gene. As DNA, the CDR3 is TGTGCCAGCAGTTTTCTCACCTCCGGGACAGTCTACGAGCAGTACTTC. As protein: CASSFLTSGTVYEQYF.

This clone was counted a single time. The chain links TRBV7-9 to TRBJ1-2, with 8 bases matching TRBD1. The junction had 4 bases not matched to a gene; V was cut back by 6 bases and J by 4 bases. This CDR3 is built from 13 residues. Per the germline V gene, CDR1 is SEHNR and CDR2 is FQNEAQ (reference sequence). The CDR3 loop is CASRSGQGYGYTF. In DNA form, the CDR3 reads TGTGCCAGCAGATCAGGACAGGGCTATGGCTACACCTTC.

With regard to this clone: Within the sample, other DNA sequences also encode this same CDR3. The genes are TRBV28 and TRBJ1-4; no reliable D call. Germline CDR1 is MDHEN and CDR2 is SYDVKM. Trimming pared 3 bases from V and 0 bases from J, leaving 8 bases between. This CDR3 contains 15 residues. The CDR3 nucleotides are TGTGCCAGCAGTTTCGGAGGAGCAACTAATGAAAAACTGTTTTTT. The encoded protein is CASSFGGATNEKLFF.

The V call is TRBV25-1, the J call TRBJ2-5, with TRBD1 matching 8 bases. V lost 2 bases and J lost 4; bases outside the gene matches: 6. This CDR3 comprises 15 residues. CDR1 is MGHDK and CDR2 is SYGVNS in the germline V gene. The CDR3 sequence: CASSEASTGGETQYF. In nucleotides, the CDR3 is TGTGCCAGCAGTGAAGCCAGCACAGGGGGAGAGACCCAGTACTTC.

The chain carries TRBV28 and TRBJ1-5; TRBD1 might be the D (6 bases). V was clipped by 6 bases and J by 4 bases, with 10 bases between them. This CDR3 comprises 13 residues. Germline CDR1 is MDHEN and CDR2 is SYDVKM. CDR3 sequence: CASRTGYNQPQHF. The CDR3, as DNA: TGTGCCAGCAGAACAGGGTATAATCAGCCCCAGCATTTT.

This chain connects TRBV4-3 to TRBJ2-1, with TRBD1 matching 7 bases. The germline CDR1 and CDR2 sequences are LGHNA and YSLEER. V was clipped by 2 bases and J by 0 bases; unmatched bases: 7. This CDR3 has 17 amino acids. CDR3 in DNA: TGCGCCAGCAGCCAACGCCGGGACAGTGACTCCTACAATGAGCAGTTCTTC. Translated: CASSQRRDSDSYNEQFF.

This clone was detected only once. The chain is built from TRBV28 and TRBJ1-5; 9 bases agree with TRBD1. The germline V gene encodes CDR1 MDHEN and CDR2 SYDVKM. J was trimmed by 4 bases and V by 6 bases; bases with no gene match: 7. The CDR3 contains 15 residues. CDR3 region: CASSRTGQGNQPQHF. The CDR3 coding sequence is TGTGCCAGCAGCCGTACCGGACAGGGGAATCAGCCCCAGCATTTT.

V usage is TRBV15 and J usage is TRBJ2-1; 8 bases agree with TRBD1. Trimming removed 2 bases from V and 3 bases from J; junction bases left unmatched: 3. From germline, CDR1 is LNHNV and CDR2 YYDKDF (reference sequence). The CDR3 loop spans 15 amino acids. DNA of the CDR3: TGTGCCACCAGCAGATCAGGGGGCATCTACAATGAGCAGTTCTTC. Protein sequence: CATSRSGGIYNEQFF.

This sequence joins TRBV19 and TRBJ2-2; D may be TRBD1 (6 bases). The length of the CDR3 is 14 residues. Germline loops: CDR1 LNHDA, CDR2 SQIVND (reference sequence). Deletions cut 2 bases from V and 5 bases from J, with 9 bases between. The CDR3 DNA follows: TGTGCCAGTAGTATAAATAGGGGGACCGGGGAGCTGTTTTTT. Its protein is CASSINRGTGELFF.

The chain couples TRBV6-5 to TRBJ2-5, with TRBD2 identical over 11 bases. V lost 5 bases, J lost 0 bases, and 2 bases stayed unmatched. The CDR3 is 15 residues long. From germline, CDR1 is MNHEY and CDR2 SVGAGI. CDR3 bases: TGTGCCAGCAGTCGACTAGCGGGGAACCAAGAGACCCAGTACTTC. This gives the protein CASSRLAGNQETQYF.

J is TRBJ2-1 and V is TRBV6-4, with D possibly TRBD2 on 6 matching bases. CDR3 length equals 15 residues. From germline, CDR1 is MRHNA and CDR2 SNTAGT. Trimming pared 4 bases from V and 2 bases from J, leaving 12 bases between. The CDR3 DNA follows: TGTGCCAGCAGTGCAGATGGCGGGACCTACAATGAGCAGTTCTTC. Translated, it gives CASSADGGTYNEQFF.

This sequence joins TRBV7-2 and TRBJ2-7; the D gene is possibly TRBD1 (6 bases). Per the germline V gene, CDR1 is SGHTA and CDR2 is FQGNSA. The length of the CDR3 is 14 residues. Deletions cut 4 bases from V and 0 bases from J, with 10 bases between. The CDR3 DNA follows: TGTGCCAGCAGCTCACAGGGTTCCTCCTACGAGCAGTACTTC. It encodes CASSSQGSSYEQYF. Variable domain in full (rest from reference TRBV7-2 and TRBJ2-7): GAGVSQSPSNKVTEKGKDVELRCDPISGHTALYWYRQSLGQGLEFLIYFQGNSAPDKSGLPSDRFSAERTGGSVSTLTIQRTQQEDSAVYLCASSSQGSSYEQYFGPGTRLTVT.

This clone has a handful of counts. This chain joins TRBV27 and TRBJ2-1, with no clear D. V lost 3 bases and J lost 5, with 8 bases in between. The CDR3 length is 13 residues. The germline V gene encodes CDR1 MNHEY and CDR2 SMNVEV (reference sequence). The CDR3 DNA reads as TGTGCCAGCAGTTTGAGACAAAACAATGAGCAGTTCTTC. It codes for CASSLRQNNEQFF.

V and J are TRBV28 and TRBJ1-2; 7 positions agree with TRBD1. J was trimmed by 1 base and V by 6 bases; bases with no gene match: 8. Germline assignment: CDR1 MDHEN and CDR2 SYDVKM. CDR3 length equals 15 residues. In DNA, the CDR3 is TGTGCCAGCAGCTCCGAGGGGGCCGTTAACTATGGCTACACCTTC. It translates to CASSSEGAVNYGYTF.